This T cell receptor beta chain derives from a study of blood T cell repertoires in COVID-19. In the study overall: There were acute and convalescent COVID-19 samples, and they came from the United States, Italy and Spain. In each case, the material was cDNA or gDNA derived from T cells, B-cell-depleted T cells, or PBMCs.

TCRdb keeps only in-frame clones here, not all; method: immunoSEQ multiplex PCR. The sample holds about 80,000 clones, around 90% seen once. The ends lost 0 bases at V and 3 bases at J; junction bases unmatched: 5. The CDR3 spans 17 residues. Germline V gene lookup returns CDR1 SGHRS and CDR2 YFSETQ. This TCR derives from a woman older than 75 with active or convalescent COVID-19. The sample was peripheral blood. V is TRBV5-1 and J is TRBJ2-3; 12 bases are shared with TRBD2. The CDR3 nucleotides read TGCGCCAGCAGCTTGGAGACTAGCGGGAGTGGGACAGATACGCAGTATTTT. This codes for CASSLETSGSGTDTQYF.